This TCR beta chain was retrieved from a study of blood T cell repertoires in COVID-19. The overall study: The cDNA or gDNA used as material had been derived from T cells, B-cell-depleted T cells, or PBMCs.

V lost 3 bases and J lost 3; bases outside the gene matches: 8. Per the germline V gene, CDR1 is MNHEY and CDR2 is SMNVEV (reference sequence). The CDR3 runs 16 residues. Libraries were prepared by immunoSEQ multiplex PCR; TCRdb keeps only in-frame clonotypes and omits some of them. This sample has about 240,000 clones, with roughly four fifths found just once. Source material: peripheral blood. The V gene is TRBV27, the J gene TRBJ1-5; 7 nucleotides match TRBD1. The sequence was obtained from a woman aged 60-70 years with active or convalescent COVID-19. CDR3 sequence (DNA): TGTGCCAGCAGTTTTTCTACAGGGGCCCCCAATCAGCCCCAGCATTTT. Protein sequence: CASSFSTGAPNQPQHF.